The 7 T cell receptor beta chains below come from one sample, sequenced in a study of blood T cell repertoires in COVID-19 (dated by TCRdb to 2020 to 2022). Libraries were made using the immunoSEQ multiplex PCR assay. Entries here come from immuneACCESS through TCRdb and include only in-frame sequences with V and J called. Some clones fail to appear in such tables; in the studies checked, an unresolved V gene covers under half of the shortfall, and the cause of the remainder is unknown. The sample yields about 300,000 clones; around 86% were counted once. The ten largest clones represent around 1.7% of the sample. The specimen was PBMCs or T cells enriched from blood (not recorded which). These receptors were collected from a woman aged 40 to 50 who had recovered from COVID-19.

The chain has TRBV19 and TRBJ1-1; possible D gene TRBD1, 6 bases. This CDR3 spans 15 amino acids. Germline CDR1 reads LNHDA; CDR2 reads SQIVND (reference sequence). With 1 base removed from V and 5 bases from J, the gap between germline ends came to 14 bases. In nucleotides, the CDR3 is TGTGCCAGTAGTATAGGCTACAGGGAGTGGACTGAAGCTTTCTTT. Amino acid sequence: CASSIGYREWTEAFF.

This chain links TRBV5-6 with TRBJ2-1; TRBD1 agrees at 8 bases. Per germline, CDR1 SGHDT and CDR2 YYEEEE. The V and J ends lost 2 bases and 1 base, in that order; junction bases with no gene match: 2. The CDR3 has 15 residues. The chain's CDR3 is CASSLQGVSYNEQFF. CDR3 bases: TGTGCCAGCAGCTTACAGGGGGTATCCTACAATGAGCAGTTCTTC.

The gene calls are TRBV15 and TRBJ1-1, with TRBD1 as a possible D gene (6 bases). The germline V gene encodes CDR1 LNHNV and CDR2 YYDKDF (reference sequence). The CDR3 is 15 amino acids. Trimming pared 6 bases from V and 0 bases from J, leaving 14 bases between. The CDR3 protein is CATSRGGRVNTEAFF. CDR3 bases: TGTGCCACCAGTAGGGGGGGGAGGGTGAACACTGAAGCTTTCTTT.

The chain couples TRBV11-2 to TRBJ2-7; 7 bases fit TRBD2. The CDR3 has 15 residues. Germline-derived CDR1 and CDR2 are SGHAT and FQNNGV. With 1 base clipped from V and 2 bases from J, the junction kept 5 bases outside the gene matches. CDR3 residues: CASSLGGGATYEQYF. CDR3 bases: TGTGCCAGCAGCTTAGGGGGAGGGGCTACCTACGAGCAGTACTTC.

The chain has TRBV6-5 and TRBJ1-5; 7 bases map to TRBD1. This CDR3 region has 14 residues. V shed 2 bases and J 3 bases; nucleotides not matched to a gene: 1. Germline CDR1 reads MNHEY; CDR2 reads SVGAGI. The CDR3 DNA follows: TGTGCCAGCAGTTACGACAGGGACAATCAGCCCCAGCATTTT. This encodes CASSYDRDNQPQHF.

The V and J genes are TRBV5-6 and TRBJ2-1; maybe TRBD2 (5 bases). The CDR3 covers 15 residues. Per the germline V gene, CDR1 is SGHDT and CDR2 is YYEEEE. V shed 1 base and J shed 3 bases, with 11 bases lying between them. The CDR3 here is CASSLRESDYNEQFF. In DNA form, the CDR3 reads TGTGCCAGCAGCTTGAGGGAGTCGGACTACAATGAGCAGTTCTTC.

The chain uses TRBV30 and TRBJ1-6; 9 nucleotides match TRBD1. This CDR3 is 10 amino acids long. Trimming took 6 bases from V and 15 from J; bases not matched to a gene: 3. Germline CDR1 GTSNPN, CDR2 SVGIG (reference sequence). The CDR3 is CACQGQGLHF. The DNA for the CDR3 is TGTGCCTGCCAGGGACAGGGCCTCCACTTT.